This T cell receptor beta chain is drawn from a study of blood T cell repertoires in COVID-19. In the study overall: PBMCs, B-cell-depleted T cells, or T cells provided the cDNA or gDNA that made up the material.

V was clipped by 0 bases and J by 2 bases, with 7 bases between them. CDR1 and CDR2 (germline): SGHTS, YDEGEE. The CDR3 extends over 14 amino acids. Profiling relied on immunoSEQ multiplex PCR, and the TCRdb table lists in-frame clones only, not all of them. The profile shows about 50,000 clones, around 90% of them singletons. Sample: peripheral blood. This chain connects TRBV5-8 to TRBJ2-3; TRBD2 might be the D (5 bases). The receptor comes from a man aged 50-59 years with active COVID-19. As DNA, the CDR3 is TGTGCCAGCAGCTTGGGGCGGGTCACAGATACGCAGTATTTT. Its translation: CASSLGRVTDTQYF. Drawing the rest from reference TRBV5-8 and TRBJ2-3, the complete variable domain is EAGVTQSPTHLIKTRGQQATLRCSPISGHTSVYWYQQALGLGLQFLLWYDEGEERNRGNFPPRFSGRQFPNYSSELNVNALELEDSALYLCASSLGRVTDTQYFGPGTRLTVL.